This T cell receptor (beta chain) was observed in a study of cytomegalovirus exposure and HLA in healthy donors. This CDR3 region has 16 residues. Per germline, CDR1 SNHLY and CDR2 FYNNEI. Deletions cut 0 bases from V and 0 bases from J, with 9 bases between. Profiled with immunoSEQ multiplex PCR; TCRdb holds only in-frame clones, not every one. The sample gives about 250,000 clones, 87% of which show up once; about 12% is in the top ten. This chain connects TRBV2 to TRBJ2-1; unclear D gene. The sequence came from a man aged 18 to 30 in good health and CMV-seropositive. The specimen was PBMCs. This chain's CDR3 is CASSEARSVSYNEQFF. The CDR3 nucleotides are TGTGCCAGCAGTGAAGCGCGGAGCGTCTCCTACAATGAGCAGTTCTTC.